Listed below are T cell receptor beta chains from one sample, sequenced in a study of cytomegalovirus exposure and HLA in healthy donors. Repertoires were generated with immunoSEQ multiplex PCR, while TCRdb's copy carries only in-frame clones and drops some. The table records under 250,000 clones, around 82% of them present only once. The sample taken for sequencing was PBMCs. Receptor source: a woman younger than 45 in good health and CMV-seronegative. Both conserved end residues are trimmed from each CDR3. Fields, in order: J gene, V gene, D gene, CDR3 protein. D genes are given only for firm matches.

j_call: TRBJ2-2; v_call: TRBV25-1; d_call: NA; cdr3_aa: ASSPPGPGELF
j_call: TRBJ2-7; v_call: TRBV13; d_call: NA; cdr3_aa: ASSLGPVYEQY
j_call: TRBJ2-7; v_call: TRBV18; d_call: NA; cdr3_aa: ASSGASRPYEQY
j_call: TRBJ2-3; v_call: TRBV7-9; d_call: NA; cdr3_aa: ASSLASWASTDTQY
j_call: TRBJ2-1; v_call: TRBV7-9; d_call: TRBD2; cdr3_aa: ASLQTSGVYNEQF
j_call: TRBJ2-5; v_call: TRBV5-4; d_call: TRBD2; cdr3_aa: ASSFRLSGGAEETQY
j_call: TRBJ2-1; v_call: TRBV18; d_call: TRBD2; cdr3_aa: ASSPRRESYNEQF
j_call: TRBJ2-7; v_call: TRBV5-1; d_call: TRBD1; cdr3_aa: ASRDATGEEEQY
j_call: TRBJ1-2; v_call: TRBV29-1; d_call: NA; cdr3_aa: SVTLEEYGYT
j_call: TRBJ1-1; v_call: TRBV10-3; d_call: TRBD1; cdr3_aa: AISESDRGGRAF
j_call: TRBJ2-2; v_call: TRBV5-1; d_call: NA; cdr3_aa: ASKGIEVNTGELF
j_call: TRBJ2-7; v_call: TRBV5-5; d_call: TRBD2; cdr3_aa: ASSWYESSGGRYEQY
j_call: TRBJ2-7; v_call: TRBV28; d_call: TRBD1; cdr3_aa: ASSLTPDRALYEQY
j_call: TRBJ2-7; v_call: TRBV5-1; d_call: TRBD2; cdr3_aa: ASSLAGGGVYEQY
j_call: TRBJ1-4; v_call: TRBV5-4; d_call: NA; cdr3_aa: ASSLRAGNEKLF
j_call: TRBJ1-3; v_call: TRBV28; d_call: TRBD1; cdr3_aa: ASRPSGTEGLFSGNTIY
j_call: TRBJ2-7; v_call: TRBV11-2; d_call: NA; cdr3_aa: ASSLAGWPSYEQY
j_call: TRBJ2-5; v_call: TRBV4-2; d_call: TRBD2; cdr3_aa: ASSQFLAGGQETQY
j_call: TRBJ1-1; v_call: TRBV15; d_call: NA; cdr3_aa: ATTGRQLTMNTEAF
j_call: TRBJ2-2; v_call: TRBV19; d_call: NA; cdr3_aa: ASSARRIQTGELF
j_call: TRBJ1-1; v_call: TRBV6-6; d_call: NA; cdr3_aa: ASRGFRTVNTEAF
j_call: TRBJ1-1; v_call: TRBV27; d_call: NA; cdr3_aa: ATRRNTEAF
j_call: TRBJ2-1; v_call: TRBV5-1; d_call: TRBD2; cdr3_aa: ATQRTSGYNEQF
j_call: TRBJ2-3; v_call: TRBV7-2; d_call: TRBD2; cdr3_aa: ASTPSLAGGTDTQY
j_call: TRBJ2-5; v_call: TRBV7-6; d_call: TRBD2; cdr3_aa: ASSLATSGGGRETQY
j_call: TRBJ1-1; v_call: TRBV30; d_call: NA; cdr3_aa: AWSEGAEIEAF
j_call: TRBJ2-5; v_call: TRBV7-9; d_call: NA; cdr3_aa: ASSFPTRQETQY
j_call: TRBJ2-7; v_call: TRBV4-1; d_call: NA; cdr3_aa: ASSLGSSYEQY
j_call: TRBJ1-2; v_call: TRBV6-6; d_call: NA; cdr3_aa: ASSYSAAAVDGYT
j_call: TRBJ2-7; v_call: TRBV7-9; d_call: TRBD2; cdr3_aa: ASQPSGGVAYEQY
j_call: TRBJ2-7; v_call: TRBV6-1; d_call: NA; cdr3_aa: ASKQVSYEQY
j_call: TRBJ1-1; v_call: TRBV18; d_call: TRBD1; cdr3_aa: ASFRTGENTEAF
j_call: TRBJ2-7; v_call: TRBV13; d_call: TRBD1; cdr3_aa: ASSGQGAGEQY
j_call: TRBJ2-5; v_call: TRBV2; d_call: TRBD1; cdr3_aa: ASSRLSDREQY
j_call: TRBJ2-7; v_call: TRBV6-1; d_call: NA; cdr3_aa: ASSSHGHAYYEQY
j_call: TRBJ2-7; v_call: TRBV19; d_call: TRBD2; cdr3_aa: ASSISGGSDYEQY
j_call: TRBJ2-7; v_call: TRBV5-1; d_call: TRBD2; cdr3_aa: ASSLTGGPPYEQY
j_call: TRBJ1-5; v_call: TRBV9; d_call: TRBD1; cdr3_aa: ASSATGKEHQPQH
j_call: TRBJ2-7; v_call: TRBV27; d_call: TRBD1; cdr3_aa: ASSHHGQAEQY
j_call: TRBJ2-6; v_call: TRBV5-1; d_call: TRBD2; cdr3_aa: ASSRGLAGGTVSGANVLT
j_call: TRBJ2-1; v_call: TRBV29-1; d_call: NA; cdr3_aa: SVESGGGRPYNEQF
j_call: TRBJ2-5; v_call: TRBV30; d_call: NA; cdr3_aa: AWSSGETQY
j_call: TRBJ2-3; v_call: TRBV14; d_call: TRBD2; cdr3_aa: ASSSPFGRGADTQY
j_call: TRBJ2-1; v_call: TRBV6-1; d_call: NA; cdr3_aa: ASSEVASTYNEQF
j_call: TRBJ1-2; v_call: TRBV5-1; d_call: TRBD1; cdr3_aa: ASSFKGTGDGYT
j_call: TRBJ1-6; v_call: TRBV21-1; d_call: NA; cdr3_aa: ASSKQAGFNSPLH
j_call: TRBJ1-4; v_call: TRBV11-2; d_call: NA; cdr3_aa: ASGWTPTNEKLF
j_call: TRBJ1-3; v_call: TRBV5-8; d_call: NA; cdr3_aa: ASSTRTESSGNTIY
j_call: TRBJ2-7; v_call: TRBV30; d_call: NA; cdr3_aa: AWQGNMVDEQY
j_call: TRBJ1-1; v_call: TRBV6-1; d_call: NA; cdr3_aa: ASSETGHLEAF